This is a list of T cell receptor beta chains from one sample in a study of T cell clonotyping in hematopoietic cell transplantation. Produced via immunoSEQ multiplex PCR; TCRdb's table is partial and in-frame only. The repertoire holds about 49,000 clones, 80% to 90% seen once, with about 6.1% in the top ten. The starting material was peripheral blood mononuclear cells, obtained before stem cell transplant. The receptors were gathered from a man aged 55 to 70 with biphenotypic leukemia. Some clones in this sample may be carry-over from other donors' samples. Each CDR3 is given with its conserved first and last residue. A D gene is named only where the DNA matches it firmly. Only part of the rows carry a size: once, few, many, or a class if the clone is expanded.

v_gene	j_gene	d_gene	abundance	CDR3nt	CDR3aa
TRBV4-1	TRBJ1-5	TRBD1	-	TGCGCCAGCAGCCAAGCTGGACAGGGATTAAATCAGCCCCAGCATTTT	CASSQAGQGLNQPQHF
TRBV7-7	TRBJ2-5	TRBD2	-	TGTGCTAGCAGCTTGTTAGCGGGAGAAGAGACCCAGTACTTC	CASSLLAGEETQYF
TRBV6-5	TRBJ1-2	-	-	TGTGCCAGCAGTTACTTGGGCGGCTACACCTTC	CASSYLGGYTF
TRBV27	TRBJ2-7	TRBD2	few	TGTGCCAGCAGTTCCGGGACTAGCGGTCGGGAGGCCTACGAGCAGTACTTC	CASSSGTSGREAYEQYF
TRBV19	TRBJ1-3	-	-	TGTGCCAGTAGTATGGCAGACGAGCTCCCTGGAAACACCATATATTTT	CASSMADELPGNTIYF
TRBV25-1	TRBJ1-1	-	-	TGTGCCAGCATTCCCCGGGGGAGAGGGAACACTGAAGCTTTCTTT	CASIPRGRGNTEAFF
TRBV30	TRBJ1-1	TRBD1	-	TGTGCCTGGGACCAGGGGGCCGGAGAAGCTTTCTTT	CAWDQGAGEAFF
TRBV27	TRBJ1-5	-	-	TGTGCCAGCAGTTTAACGATGTATAGCAATCAGCCCCAGCATTTT	CASSLTMYSNQPQHF
TRBV7-2	TRBJ2-3	TRBD2	-	TGTGCCAGCAGCAGGAAAAGCGGGAGTTCCACAGATACGCAGTATTTT	CASSRKSGSSTDTQYF
TRBV28	TRBJ1-2	-	once	TGTGCCAGCAGACAAAATGGCTACACCTTC	CASRQNGYTF